Detailed here is one TCR beta chain. Deep was the level at which the assay was run. In the authors' workflow: Filtering differed since immunoSEQ provided only junctions, with no quality scores. Profiled with immunoSEQ multiplex PCR; TCRdb holds only in-frame clones, not every one. Clone size and the V and J calls come from that table; the DNA yielded D and trimming. The sample lists about 750,000 clones; roughly 92% were seen once. The CDR3 is 16 amino acids. Germline CDR1 reads SEHNR; CDR2 reads FQNEAQ (reference sequence). Trimming shortened V by 8 bases and J by 5 bases, and 24 bases separated the two germline ends. Terminally differentiated effector memory CD45RA+ cells were excluded from the naive CD8 cells, which were CD45RO-negative and positively selected for CCR7. The sample comes from a study of shared clonotypes between healthy human individuals. Study-wide context: Serving as donors were two women and three men, whose ages spanned 18 to 49.

Specimen: naive CD8+ T cells sorted from blood. The V call is TRBV7-9, the J call TRBJ1-1; D is ambiguous. This TCR was sampled from a man aged 25 to 45 in good health. CDR3 sequence: CASLSDWESAKTEAFF. In nucleotides, the CDR3 is TGTGCCAGCCTCTCAGACTGGGAGTCGGCGAAGACTGAAGCTTTCTTT.